Each of the 2 T cell receptor beta chains below was sequenced from the same sample in a study of OX40 agonist ivuxolimab in advanced cancers. Sequencing was performed with immunoSEQ multiplex PCR; in TCRdb, only in-frame clones are kept and a portion is missing. The sample contains over 50,000 clones, over 80% of which appear only once. Specimen: CD4+ or CD8+ T cells sorted from blood, collected in a trial of the OX40 agonist ivuxolimab. The receptor set was obtained from an adult with an advanced solid tumor such as melanoma, head and neck, liver or kidney cancer.

V usage is TRBV5-1 and J usage is TRBJ2-1; 10 bases match TRBD2. This CDR3 spans 14 amino acids. V lost 2 bases, J lost 7 bases, and 3 bases stayed unmatched. CDR1 and CDR2 from the germline V gene are SGHRS and YFSETQ. CDR3 amino acids: CASSFASGGNEQFF. The CDR3 DNA is TGCGCCAGCAGCTTCGCTAGCGGGGGAAATGAGCAGTTCTTC. Combining the CDR3 with reference TRBV5-1 and TRBJ2-1 gives the whole variable domain KAGVTQTPRYLIKTRGQQVTLSCSPISGHRSVSWYQQTPGQGLQFLFEYFSETQRNKGNFPGRFSGRQFSNSRSEMNVSTLELGDSALYLCASSFASGGNEQFFGPGTRLTVL.

The chain employs TRBV7-2 and TRBJ1-4; perhaps TRBD1 as D (5 bases). Germline-derived CDR1 and CDR2 are SGHTA and FQGNSA. The CDR3 has 15 residues. V was pared by 4 bases and J by 8 bases, with 17 bases between. The CDR3, as DNA: TGTGCCAGCAGCTCCCTGAATACCCGGGGCGAAAAACTGTTTTTT. It codes for CASSSLNTRGEKLFF.